This TCR beta chain was sequenced in a study of T cell responses to AZD1222 COVID-19 vaccine. The CDR3 has 15 amino acids. The J segment lost 9 bases and the V segment lost 1 base, leaving 7 bases of the junction unmatched. CDR1 is SNHLY and CDR2 is FYNNEI in the germline V gene. Pooling of second doses given at about 4 or about 12 weeks was done. The method was immunoSEQ multiplex PCR; TCRdb's version includes in-frame clones alone and lacks a portion of them. The data hold 80,000 to 100,000 clones, with 70% to 90% observed a single time. The sequence was collected from an adult who received the AZD1222 COVID-19 vaccine. The V and J genes are TRBV2 and TRBJ2-1; TRBD2 matches at 9 bases. The sample consisted of peripheral blood, taken 28 days after the second AZD1222 dose. CDR3 region: CASSEVRGGSGEQFF. The DNA of the CDR3 is TGTGCCAGCAGTGAAGTGCGGGGGGGCTCTGGTGAGCAGTTCTTC.